Included here is one TCR beta chain sequence, with context. This record belongs to a study of blood T cell repertoires in COVID-19. Germline CDR1 LNHDA, CDR2 SQIVND (reference sequence). Trimming at V came to 6 bases and at J to 6 bases, leaving 12 bases not matched to a gene. CDR3 length equals 16 residues. Libraries were prepared by immunoSEQ multiplex PCR; TCRdb keeps only in-frame clonotypes and omits some of them. This sample yields about 160,000 clones, of which over 75% are seen a single time; more than 6.5% belongs to the top ten. Which cohort a participant joined came from the clinical history participants gave.

V gene TRBV19 combines with J gene TRBJ1-5, with 9 bases aligning to TRBD1. The TCR originated in a woman in her fifties or sixties who had recovered from COVID-19. Sequencing was carried out using PBMCs or T cells enriched from blood (not recorded which). CDR3 sequence reads: CASSKLTGTGTQPQHF. CDR3 sequence (DNA): TGTGCCAGTAGCAAACTAACCGGGACAGGGACTCAGCCCCAGCATTTT.